The rows below give T cell receptor beta chains drawn from one sample of a study of early T cells in non-severe SARS-CoV-2 infection. Each CDR3 protein is one row after TCRdb ran MiXCR on the 5' RACE reads. Here the sample spans about 42,000 distinct CDR3 sequences, approximately 7.1% being singletons. The sequenced material came from whole blood. The receptor set was obtained from an adult who was a healthcare worker with PCR-confirmed SARS-CoV-2 infection or an uninfected control (not recorded which). Each CDR3 is given with its conserved first and last residue. Fields, in order: J gene, V gene, D gene, clone size, CDR3 DNA, CDR3 protein. D genes are given only for firm matches. Some rows mark clone size as missing; the rest say once, few, many or name a class of expanded clone.

j_gene: TRBJ1-6; v_gene: TRBV3-1; d_gene: -; abundance: many; CDR3nt: TGTGCCAGCAGCCAGGTGGGACTCCAGGAGTCACCCCTCCACTTT; CDR3aa: CASSQVGLQESPLHF
j_gene: TRBJ2-6; v_gene: TRBV29-1; d_gene: TRBD1; abundance: few; CDR3nt: TGCAGCGTTGAAGGACAGGGCTCTGGGGCCAACGTCCTGACTTTC; CDR3aa: CSVEGQGSGANVLTF
j_gene: TRBJ1-2; v_gene: TRBV7-6; d_gene: -; abundance: few; CDR3nt: TGTGCCAGCAGCCCGGTCGGGGGTAAAGGCTACACCTTC; CDR3aa: CASSPVGGKGYTF
j_gene: TRBJ2-2; v_gene: TRBV11-2; d_gene: -; abundance: -; CDR3nt: TGTGCCAGCAGCTCACACCGGGGGTCGAACACCGGGGAGCTGTTTTTT; CDR3aa: CASSSHRGSNTGELFF
j_gene: TRBJ2-1; v_gene: TRBV4-1; d_gene: -; abundance: few; CDR3nt: TGCGCCAGCAGCCAAGAAGCAGCCCTCCCCCCGTTCTTC; CDR3aa: CASSQEAALPPFF
j_gene: TRBJ2-5; v_gene: TRBV12-3/TRBV12-4; d_gene: TRBD2; abundance: many; CDR3nt: TGTGCCAGCAGCCTGACTAGCGGGGGGAAAGAGACCCAGTACTTC; CDR3aa: CASSLTSGGKETQYF
j_gene: TRBJ2-5; v_gene: TRBV7-2; d_gene: TRBD1; abundance: -; CDR3nt: TGTGCCAGCAGAACCGGACAGGGGGTAGAGACCCAGTACTTC; CDR3aa: CASRTGQGVETQYF
j_gene: TRBJ2-2; v_gene: TRBV20-1; d_gene: TRBD1; abundance: -; CDR3nt: TGCAGTGCTAGGGAAGACAGGGTGAACACCGGGGAGCTGTTTTTT; CDR3aa: CSAREDRVNTGELFF
j_gene: TRBJ1-6; v_gene: TRBV12-3/TRBV12-4; d_gene: -; abundance: few; CDR3nt: TGTGCCAGCAGGAGAAGCCCCAATTCACCCCTCCACTTT; CDR3aa: CASRRSPNSPLHF
j_gene: TRBJ2-5; v_gene: TRBV7-6; d_gene: TRBD2; abundance: few; CDR3nt: TGTGCCAGCAGCTTATCGACTAGCGGGGGTTGGGAGACCCAGTACTTC; CDR3aa: CASSLSTSGGWETQYF
j_gene: TRBJ2-5; v_gene: TRBV7-9; d_gene: -; abundance: -; CDR3nt: TGTGCCAGCAGCTTACCCCGAGAGACCCAGTACTTC; CDR3aa: CASSLPRETQYF
j_gene: TRBJ1-1; v_gene: TRBV9; d_gene: -; abundance: few; CDR3nt: TGTGCCAGCAGCGTAGGAGGAGGACAGAGCACTGAAGCTTTCTTT; CDR3aa: CASSVGGGQSTEAFF
j_gene: TRBJ2-5; v_gene: TRBV10-2; d_gene: -; abundance: -; CDR3nt: TGCGCCAGCTTACCGTTTTCCCGGGACACTAAAGAGACCCAGTACTTC; CDR3aa: CASLPFSRDTKETQYF
j_gene: TRBJ2-7; v_gene: TRBV6-6; d_gene: TRBD1; abundance: -; CDR3nt: TGTGCCAGCAGTTTAGGGACAGGAATCCACGAGCAGTACTTC; CDR3aa: CASSLGTGIHEQYF
j_gene: TRBJ2-7; v_gene: TRBV11-2; d_gene: -; abundance: -; CDR3nt: TGTGCCAGCAGCCCGTGGGGCGTCCGGTACGAGCAGTACTTC; CDR3aa: CASSPWGVRYEQYF
j_gene: TRBJ1-2; v_gene: TRBV7-2; d_gene: TRBD1; abundance: few; CDR3nt: TGTGCCAGCAGCTTAAGGATAACCGGGACAGGGAGGGATGGCTACACCTTC; CDR3aa: CASSLRITGTGRDGYTF
j_gene: TRBJ2-2; v_gene: TRBV5-1; d_gene: TRBD1; abundance: many; CDR3nt: TGCGCCAGCAGCTTGATCCAGGGGGACACCGGGGAGCTGTTTTTT; CDR3aa: CASSLIQGDTGELFF
j_gene: TRBJ1-1; v_gene: TRBV5-1; d_gene: -; abundance: few; CDR3nt: TGCGCCAGCAGCTTGGGTTACGAGAACACTGAAGCTTTCTTT; CDR3aa: CASSLGYENTEAFF
j_gene: TRBJ2-7; v_gene: TRBV18; d_gene: -; abundance: few; CDR3nt: TGTGCCAGCTCACCGAGGAGCCAACTCTACGAGCAGTACTTC; CDR3aa: CASSPRSQLYEQYF
j_gene: TRBJ1-5; v_gene: TRBV11-2; d_gene: -; abundance: many; CDR3nt: TGTGCCAGCAGCTTAGGGGAATATCAGCCCCAGCATTTT; CDR3aa: CASSLGEYQPQHF
j_gene: TRBJ2-3; v_gene: TRBV7-9; d_gene: -; abundance: few; CDR3nt: TGTGCCAGCAGCCCTCTTTTGGGTCAGGTTCCAGATACGCAGTATTTT; CDR3aa: CASSPLLGQVPDTQYF
j_gene: TRBJ2-2; v_gene: TRBV12-5; d_gene: TRBD1; abundance: many; CDR3nt: TGTGCTAGTGGTTTGGGGATACTCGCCGACAGGGGTGTCACCGGGGAGCTGTTTTTT; CDR3aa: CASGLGILADRGVTGELFF
j_gene: TRBJ1-4; v_gene: TRBV20-1; d_gene: -; abundance: -; CDR3nt: TGCAGTGCTAGAGCAGGGTCGCGCGTGTATGAAAAACTGTTTTTT; CDR3aa: CSARAGSRVYEKLFF
j_gene: TRBJ2-7; v_gene: TRBV6-2/TRBV6-3; d_gene: -; abundance: many; CDR3nt: TGTGCCAGCGTGAATTCCCTGCTTACCTACGAGCAGTACTTC; CDR3aa: CASVNSLLTYEQYF
j_gene: TRBJ1-5; v_gene: TRBV14; d_gene: -; abundance: few; CDR3nt: TGTGCCAGCAGCCAGGTTGGGGGTCAGCCCCAGCATTTT; CDR3aa: CASSQVGGQPQHF
j_gene: TRBJ2-2; v_gene: TRBV29-1; d_gene: -; abundance: many; CDR3nt: TGCAGCGTTGAAGTCCCCGTGGGGAGCACCGGGGAGCTGTTTTTT; CDR3aa: CSVEVPVGSTGELFF
j_gene: TRBJ1-5; v_gene: TRBV12-3/TRBV12-4; d_gene: -; abundance: few; CDR3nt: TGTGCCAGCAGTTCCGACCGGTTGAGCAATCAGCCCCAGCATTTT; CDR3aa: CASSSDRLSNQPQHF
j_gene: TRBJ1-4; v_gene: TRBV2; d_gene: -; abundance: -; CDR3nt: TGTGCCAGCCTTCGTGATGAAAAACTGTTTTTT; CDR3aa: CASLRDEKLFF
j_gene: TRBJ2-3; v_gene: TRBV2; d_gene: -; abundance: many; CDR3nt: TGTGCCACCCAGGGGGGGCTGGGCACAGATACGCAGTATTTT; CDR3aa: CATQGGLGTDTQYF
j_gene: TRBJ2-1; v_gene: TRBV14; d_gene: TRBD1; abundance: -; CDR3nt: TGTGCCTGCAGGGGCAGGGGGTCCTACAATGAGCAGTTCTTC; CDR3aa: CACRGRGSYNEQFF
j_gene: TRBJ1-1; v_gene: TRBV5-1; d_gene: -; abundance: few; CDR3nt: TGCGCCAGCAGCTTGGGCCACCGGGACTTAACTGAAGCTTTCTTT; CDR3aa: CASSLGHRDLTEAFF
j_gene: TRBJ1-3; v_gene: TRBV9; d_gene: -; abundance: -; CDR3nt: TGTGCCAGCAAGACCTCTGGAAACACCATATATTTT; CDR3aa: CASKTSGNTIYF
j_gene: TRBJ2-4; v_gene: TRBV3-1; d_gene: -; abundance: -; CDR3nt: TGTGCCAGCAGCCAAGATGCGAGAAACATTCAGTACTTC; CDR3aa: CASSQDARNIQYF
j_gene: TRBJ1-5; v_gene: TRBV27; d_gene: -; abundance: -; CDR3nt: TGTGCCAGCAGTCCCCCCGGGGGTGCCCGGCATTTT; CDR3aa: CASSPPGGARHF
j_gene: TRBJ2-1; v_gene: TRBV27; d_gene: -; abundance: many; CDR3nt: TGTGCCAGCAGTTTATCTGGCAATGAGCAGTTCTTC; CDR3aa: CASSLSGNEQFF
j_gene: TRBJ1-2; v_gene: TRBV20-1; d_gene: TRBD1; abundance: -; CDR3nt: TGCAGTACCCTTCGGACAGGGGATGGCTACACCTTC; CDR3aa: CSTLRTGDGYTF
j_gene: TRBJ2-2; v_gene: TRBV2; d_gene: -; abundance: many; CDR3nt: TGTGCCAGCAAGGCGAACACCGGGGAGCTGTTTTTT; CDR3aa: CASKANTGELFF
j_gene: TRBJ2-3; v_gene: TRBV20-1; d_gene: -; abundance: -; CDR3nt: TGCAGTGCTAAATTGACTAGCACAGATACGCAGTATTTT; CDR3aa: CSAKLTSTDTQYF
j_gene: TRBJ2-5; v_gene: TRBV20-1; d_gene: -; abundance: -; CDR3nt: TGCAGTGCGCTATTGGTGTTTGGGGAGACCCAGTACTTC; CDR3aa: CSALLVFGETQYF
j_gene: TRBJ2-1; v_gene: TRBV19; d_gene: TRBD2; abundance: -; CDR3nt: TGTGCCAGTAGTATAACTAGCGGGGACCTTCTATACTACAATGAGCAGTTCTTC; CDR3aa: CASSITSGDLLYYNEQFF
j_gene: TRBJ1-5; v_gene: TRBV15; d_gene: TRBD1; abundance: -; CDR3nt: TGTGCCACCAGCAGAGAAGGGACAGGGAATCAGCCCCAGCATTTT; CDR3aa: CATSREGTGNQPQHF
j_gene: TRBJ2-1; v_gene: TRBV14; d_gene: TRBD2; abundance: many; CDR3nt: TGTGCCAGCAGCCAAGGGGGAGCGGGGCGGTACAATGAGCAGTTCTTC; CDR3aa: CASSQGGAGRYNEQFF
j_gene: TRBJ2-7; v_gene: TRBV27; d_gene: -; abundance: once; CDR3nt: TGTGCCTGCAGTTTATCCAGGGCCTACGAGCAGTACTTC; CDR3aa: CACSLSRAYEQYF
j_gene: TRBJ2-5; v_gene: TRBV12-3/TRBV12-4; d_gene: -; abundance: -; CDR3nt: TGTGCCAGCAGTTTGAGGGTTCAGGAAGAGACCCAGTACTTC; CDR3aa: CASSLRVQEETQYF
j_gene: TRBJ2-3; v_gene: TRBV10-3; d_gene: -; abundance: few; CDR3nt: TGTGCCATCAGTGAGCCCCGGAGGGGCACAGATACGCAGTATTTT; CDR3aa: CAISEPRRGTDTQYF
j_gene: TRBJ2-7; v_gene: TRBV20-1; d_gene: -; abundance: many; CDR3nt: TGCAGTGCTAGAGCCCCCTACGAGCAGTACTTC; CDR3aa: CSARAPYEQYF
j_gene: TRBJ1-2; v_gene: TRBV4-3; d_gene: -; abundance: -; CDR3nt: TGCGCCAGCAGCCAAGTTGGCTCACCGGGACGAGGCTACACCTTC; CDR3aa: CASSQVGSPGRGYTF
j_gene: TRBJ1-1; v_gene: TRBV12-3/TRBV12-4; d_gene: -; abundance: -; CDR3nt: TGTGCCAGCAGTTTAAATTTCATGAACACTGAAGCTTTCTTT; CDR3aa: CASSLNFMNTEAFF
j_gene: TRBJ1-1; v_gene: TRBV5-6; d_gene: -; abundance: -; CDR3nt: TGTGCCAGCAGTACGGGGTACACTGAAGCTTTCTTT; CDR3aa: CASSTGYTEAFF
j_gene: TRBJ2-7; v_gene: TRBV18; d_gene: TRBD1; abundance: -; CDR3nt: TGTGCCAGCTCACCTTATGACAGGGCCGTCTACGAGCAGTACTTC; CDR3aa: CASSPYDRAVYEQYF
j_gene: TRBJ1-1; v_gene: TRBV10-3; d_gene: -; abundance: many; CDR3nt: TGTGCCATCAATGGGGCCGAGGGACAGAACACTGAAGCTTTCTTT; CDR3aa: CAINGAEGQNTEAFF
j_gene: TRBJ1-3; v_gene: TRBV5-6; d_gene: -; abundance: few; CDR3nt: TGTGCCAGCAGCCCCTTCGTTGCGGGAAACACCATATATTTT; CDR3aa: CASSPFVAGNTIYF
j_gene: TRBJ1-4; v_gene: TRBV7-9; d_gene: -; abundance: few; CDR3nt: TGTGCCAGCAGCTTCGGACAGTTTGCAACTAATGAAAAACTGTTTTTT; CDR3aa: CASSFGQFATNEKLFF
j_gene: TRBJ2-7; v_gene: TRBV20-1; d_gene: TRBD1; abundance: few; CDR3nt: TGCAGTGCGAATCAGGGGGCTGGTTGGAAAGAGCAGTACTTC; CDR3aa: CSANQGAGWKEQYF
j_gene: TRBJ2-5; v_gene: TRBV7-7; d_gene: TRBD2; abundance: medium-sized; CDR3nt: TGTGCTAGCAGCCCGGGACTAGCGGGGGAAGAGACCCAGTACTTC; CDR3aa: CASSPGLAGEETQYF
j_gene: TRBJ2-7; v_gene: TRBV7-6; d_gene: -; abundance: many; CDR3nt: TGTGCCAGCAGCTTAGACGTACACCAATACGAGCAGTACTTC; CDR3aa: CASSLDVHQYEQYF
j_gene: TRBJ1-2; v_gene: TRBV5-4; d_gene: TRBD1; abundance: few; CDR3nt: TGTGCCAGCAGCTTGGATGTGACAGGGGGCGAGAATGGCTACACCTTC; CDR3aa: CASSLDVTGGENGYTF
j_gene: TRBJ2-5; v_gene: TRBV7-7; d_gene: TRBD1; abundance: many; CDR3nt: TGTGCCAGCAGTACTGGACAGGGGCAAGAGACCCAGTACTTC; CDR3aa: CASSTGQGQETQYF
j_gene: TRBJ1-6; v_gene: TRBV12-3/TRBV12-4; d_gene: -; abundance: few; CDR3nt: TGTGCCAGCAGCCCCTCGACCAATTCACCCCTCCACTTT; CDR3aa: CASSPSTNSPLHF
j_gene: TRBJ2-2; v_gene: TRBV14; d_gene: -; abundance: -; CDR3nt: TGTGCCAGCAGCCGGACGGCAAGGACCGGGGAGCTGTTTTTT; CDR3aa: CASSRTARTGELFF